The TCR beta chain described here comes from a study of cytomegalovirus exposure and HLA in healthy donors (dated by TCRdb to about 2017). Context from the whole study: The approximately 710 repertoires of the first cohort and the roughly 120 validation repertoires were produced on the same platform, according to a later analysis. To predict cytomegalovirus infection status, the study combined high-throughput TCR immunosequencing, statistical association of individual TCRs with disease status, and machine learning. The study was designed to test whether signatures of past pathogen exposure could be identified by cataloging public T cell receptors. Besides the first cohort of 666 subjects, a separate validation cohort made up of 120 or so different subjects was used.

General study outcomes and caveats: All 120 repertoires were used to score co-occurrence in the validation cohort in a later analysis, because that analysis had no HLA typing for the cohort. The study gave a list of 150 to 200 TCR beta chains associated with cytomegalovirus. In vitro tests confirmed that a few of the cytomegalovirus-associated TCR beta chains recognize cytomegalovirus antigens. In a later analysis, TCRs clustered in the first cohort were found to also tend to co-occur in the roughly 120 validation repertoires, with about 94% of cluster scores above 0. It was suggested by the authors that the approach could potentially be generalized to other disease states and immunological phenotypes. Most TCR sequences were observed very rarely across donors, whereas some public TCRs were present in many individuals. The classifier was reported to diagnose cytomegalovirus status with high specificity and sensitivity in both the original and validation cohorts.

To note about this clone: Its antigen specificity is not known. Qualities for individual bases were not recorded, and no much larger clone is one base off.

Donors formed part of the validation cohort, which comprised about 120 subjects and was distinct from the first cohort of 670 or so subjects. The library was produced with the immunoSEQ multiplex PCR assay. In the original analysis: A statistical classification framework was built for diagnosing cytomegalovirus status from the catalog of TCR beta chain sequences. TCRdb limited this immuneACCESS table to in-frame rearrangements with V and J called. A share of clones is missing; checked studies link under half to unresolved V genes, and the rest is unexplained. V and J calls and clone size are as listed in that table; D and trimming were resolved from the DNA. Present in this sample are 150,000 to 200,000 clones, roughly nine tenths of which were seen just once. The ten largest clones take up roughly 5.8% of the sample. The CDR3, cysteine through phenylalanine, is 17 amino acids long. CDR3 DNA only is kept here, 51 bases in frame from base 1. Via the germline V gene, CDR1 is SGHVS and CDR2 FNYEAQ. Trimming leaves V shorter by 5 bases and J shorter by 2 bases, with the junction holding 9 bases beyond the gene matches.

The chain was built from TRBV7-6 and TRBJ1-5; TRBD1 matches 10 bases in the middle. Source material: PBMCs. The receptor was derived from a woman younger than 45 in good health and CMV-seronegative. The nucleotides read TGTGCCAGCAGCCCATGGACAGGGGGAGGTGGCAATCAGCCCCAGCATTTT. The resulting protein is CASSPWTGGGGNQPQHF.